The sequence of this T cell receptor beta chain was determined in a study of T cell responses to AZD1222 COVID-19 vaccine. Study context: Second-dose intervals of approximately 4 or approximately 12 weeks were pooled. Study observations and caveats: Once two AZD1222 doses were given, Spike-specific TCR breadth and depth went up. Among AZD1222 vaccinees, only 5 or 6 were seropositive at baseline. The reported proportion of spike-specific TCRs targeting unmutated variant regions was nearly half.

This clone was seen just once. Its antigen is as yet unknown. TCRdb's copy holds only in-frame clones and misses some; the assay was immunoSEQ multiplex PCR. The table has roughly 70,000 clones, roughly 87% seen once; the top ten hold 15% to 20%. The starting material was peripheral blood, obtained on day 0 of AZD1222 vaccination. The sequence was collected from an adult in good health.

CDR3 sequence: CASSPEGRREQYF. CDR3 DNA sequence: TGTGCCAGCAGCCCCGAGGGCCGACGGGAGCAGTACTTC. The rearrangement links TRBV7-2 to TRBJ2-7; tentative D call: TRBD2 (5 bases). The CDR3 loop spans 13 amino acids. The germline CDR1 and CDR2 sequences are SGHTA and FQGNSA. The V gene lost 5 bases and the J gene lost 7 bases, with 15 bases spanning the gap.